These 28 T cell receptor beta chains were sequenced from one sample in a study of long-term antiretroviral therapy in people with HIV. Survey-level immunoSEQ v3.0 assays were run. Profiled with immunoSEQ multiplex PCR; TCRdb holds only in-frame clones, not every one. The sample contains about 27,000 clones, roughly 79% of which appear only once. Sequences were derived from unsorted PBMCs, sampled 2.1 years after starting antiretroviral therapy. The source of these receptors is a young man with HIV.

This rearrangement joins TRBV29-1 to TRBJ2-1; possible D gene TRBD2, 5 bases. Germline CDR1 and CDR2: SQVTM and ANQGSEA. The CDR3 length is 12 residues. The ends were cut back, 5 bases at V and 6 bases at J, with 11 bases in the middle. DNA of the CDR3: TGCAGCGTTCGATTTAGCGTCAATGAGCAGTTCTTC. Translated: CSVRFSVNEQFF.

The chain combines TRBV7-8 with TRBJ1-3; TRBD1 is a possible D gene (5 bases). The CDR3 has 14 residues. Trimming removed 7 bases from V and 0 bases from J, with 10 bases in between. In germline, CDR1 is SGHVS, CDR2 FQNEAQ. The CDR3 loop reads CASTAGTSGNTIYF. The DNA of the CDR3 is TGTGCCAGCACGGCAGGGACCTCTGGAAACACCATATATTTT.

J is TRBJ2-5 and V is TRBV25-1; the D is unclear. There are 13 residues in the CDR3. Germline loops: CDR1 MGHDK, CDR2 SYGVNS. V shed 3 bases and J shed 4 bases, with 9 bases lying between them. The DNA for the CDR3 is TGTGCCAGCAGTGACCCTGACGGAGAGACCCAGTACTTC. It specifies CASSDPDGETQYF.

In its sample, this clone was seen a few times. CDR3 sequence reads: CAISELGGGNSPLHF. The CDR3 coding sequence is TGTGCCATCAGTGAGTTAGGCGGAGGTAATTCACCCCTCCACTTT. The chain recombines TRBV10-3 with TRBJ1-6; D is ambiguous. The germline V gene has CDR1 ENHRY and CDR2 SYGVKD. Between the trimmed V and J ends, which lost 1 base and 6 bases, there was a span of 10 bases. The CDR3 contains 15 residues.

The chain carries TRBV19 and TRBJ2-2; 8 nucleotides line up with TRBD1. The J segment lost 7 bases and the V segment lost 8 bases, leaving 9 bases of the junction unmatched. The CDR3 is 14 residues long. Germline loops: CDR1 LNHDA, CDR2 SQIVND (reference sequence). CDR3 sequence (DNA): TGTGCCAGTGTTGACAGGGGCCTTAGCGGGGAGCTGTTTTTT. Protein product: CASVDRGLSGELFF.

The V call is TRBV18, the J call TRBJ2-1; TRBD1 matches at 9 bases. The germline V gene encodes CDR1 KGHSH and CDR2 LQKENI. There are 15 residues in the CDR3. V trimming: 3 bases; J trimming: 7 bases; junction bases outside the gene matches: 7. The CDR3 coding sequence is TGTGCCAGCTCACCCGGACAGGGGACGAGGAATGAGCAGTTCTTC. The encoded protein is CASSPGQGTRNEQFF.

The chain joins TRBV7-2 to TRBJ2-7; tentative D call: TRBD1 (6 bases). The V end was cut by 7 bases, the J end by 11 bases, with 24 bases between. Per the germline V gene, CDR1 is SGHTA and CDR2 is FQGNSA. The CDR3 has 14 amino acids. The CDR3 region is CASTETGTPILEYF. For the CDR3, the DNA is TGTGCCAGCACCGAAACCGGGACACCTATTTTGGAGTACTTC.

The gene calls are TRBV27 and TRBJ1-1, with TRBD1 matching over 7 bases. Trimming took 3 bases from V and 4 from J; bases not matched to a gene: 11. Germline V gives CDR1 MNHEY, CDR2 SMNVEV (reference sequence). The CDR3 consists of 16 residues. The CDR3 bases are TGTGCCAGCAGTTTCACAGGGGACCCGGGGTTCACTGAAGCTTTCTTT. Its protein is CASSFTGDPGFTEAFF.

The rearrangement uses TRBV4-3 and TRBJ2-3; no clear D. In germline, CDR1 is LGHNA, CDR2 YSLEER. V was cut by 0 bases and J by 0 bases, with 10 bases left in between. The CDR3 runs to 16 residues. This chain's CDR3 is CASSQESVTSTDTQYF. The CDR3 DNA reads TGCGCCAGCAGCCAAGAATCAGTGACTAGCACAGATACGCAGTATTTT.

In the case of this clone: One end of the junction is discordant with germline, which a read error may explain. This sequence joins TRBV19 and TRBJ1-2; perhaps TRBD1 as D (5 bases). The CDR3 consists of 13 residues. Germline CDR1 is LNHDA and CDR2 is SQIVND (reference sequence). CDR3 loop: CASTIRGWNGYTF. CDR3 DNA: TGTGCCAGTACTATAAGGGGATGGAATGGCTACACCTTC.

The chain is built from TRBV29-1 and TRBJ1-3; maybe TRBD1 (5 bases). The germline V and J ends were trimmed by 0 bases and 4 bases, with 10 bases remaining between them. CDR1 is SQVTM and CDR2 is ANQGSEA in the germline V gene. The length of the CDR3 is 14 residues. CDR3 in amino acids: CSVEDPGLGNTIYF. The CDR3 DNA reads TGCAGCGTTGAAGACCCGGGACTAGGAAACACCATATATTTT.

This clone was seen a few times. The V call is TRBV7-2, the J call TRBJ1-1, with unresolved D. V was cut by 0 bases and J by 0 bases, with 5 bases left in between. This CDR3 contains 14 residues. The germline V gene encodes CDR1 SGHTA and CDR2 FQGNSA. CDR3 in amino acids: CASSLAGLNTEAFF. Here the CDR3 DNA reads TGTGCCAGCAGCTTAGCCGGATTGAACACTGAAGCTTTCTTT.

V usage is TRBV5-4 and J usage is TRBJ2-1; 9 bases fit TRBD1. Looked up from germline, CDR1 is SGHNT and CDR2 is YYREEE (reference sequence). The length of the CDR3 is 14 residues. V dropped 3 bases and J dropped 3; count of bases not matched to a gene: 1. CDR3 loop: CASSSDRGYNEQFF. For the CDR3, the DNA is TGTGCCAGCAGCTCGGACAGGGGCTACAATGAGCAGTTCTTC.

This chain links TRBV4-3 with TRBJ2-3, with 15 bases aligning to TRBD2. V dropped 3 bases and J dropped 5; count of bases not matched to a gene: 9. CDR3 length: 18 amino acids. Germline lookup yields CDR1 LGHNA and CDR2 YSLEER. CDR3 sequence (DNA): TGCGCCAGCAGCCAGACTGTTCCGGGACTAGCGGGAGGAGATACGCAGTATTTT. Translating gives CASSQTVPGLAGGDTQYF.

This clone was detected only once. The chain couples TRBV5-5 to TRBJ1-1, with D perhaps matching TRBD1 (5 bases). The length of the CDR3 is 13 residues. Trimming took 1 base from V and 5 from J, leaving 9 bases between them. Per the germline V gene, CDR1 is SGHKS and CDR2 is YYEKEE (reference sequence). The DNA of the CDR3 is TGTGCCAGCAGCTTGAATGGGGCGACTGAAGCTTTCTTT. Translated: CASSLNGATEAFF.

This clone is judged medium-sized (0.01 to 0.1%). J is TRBJ2-3 and V is TRBV10-3; no firm D call. Germline-derived CDR1 and CDR2 are ENHRY and SYGVKD. V gave up 3 bases and J gave up 4 bases, with 14 bases separating them. The CDR3 runs 15 residues. The CDR3 bases are TGTGCCATCAGTGATTTAAGCTCAGCTTCAGATACGCAGTATTTT. Its protein product is CAISDLSSASDTQYF.

The chain couples TRBV7-2 to TRBJ2-5, with TRBD2 matching 14 bases. The CDR3 sequence is 14 residues long. Germline V gene lookup returns CDR1 SGHTA and CDR2 FQGNSA. Trimming cost V 8 bases and J 1 base; bases outside gene matches: 0. The CDR3 sequence is CASGTSGGQETQYF. CDR3 bases: TGTGCCAGCGGGACTAGCGGGGGCCAAGAGACCCAGTACTTC.

The chain recombines TRBV19 with TRBJ2-6; no reliable D call. Germline V lookup: CDR1 LNHDA, CDR2 SQIVND (reference sequence). Trimming removed 3 bases from V and 9 bases from J, with 9 bases in between. There are 13 residues in the CDR3. DNA for the CDR3: TGTGCCAGTAGTATTGGGCAAGTCAACGTCCTGACTTTC. Amino acid sequence: CASSIGQVNVLTF.

The V call is TRBV6-7, the J call TRBJ2-1; the match to TRBD2 covers 11 bases. TRBV6-7 is labeled an ORF, and its function is uncertain. This CDR3 is built from 18 residues. The J segment lost 3 bases and the V segment lost 7 bases, leaving 14 bases of the junction unmatched. The CDR3 bases are TGTGCCAGCACCGCTAACCTGACTAGCGGGGTATTCTACAATGAGCAGTTCTTC. It translates to CASTANLTSGVFYNEQFF.

This clone has only one observation. The V gene is TRBV14, the J gene TRBJ2-5; TRBD1 aligns across 9 bases. Trimming removed 3 bases from V and 4 bases from J; junction bases left unmatched: 9. The CDR3 is 16 amino acids. Germline CDR1 is SGHDN and CDR2 is FVKESK. In nucleotides, the CDR3 is TGTGCCAGCAGCCATATTCCGGGACAGGGACCAGAGACCCAGTACTTC. Translation gives CASSHIPGQGPETQYF. Complete variable domain (other parts from reference TRBV14 and TRBJ2-5): EAGVTQFPSHSVIEKGQTVTLRCDPISGHDNLYWYRRVMGKEIKFLLHFVKESKQDESGMPNNRFLAERTGGTYSTLKVQPAELEDSGVYFCASSHIPGQGPETQYFGPGTRLLVL.

The chain recombines TRBV4-1 with TRBJ1-6, with 8 nucleotides matching TRBD1. The CDR3 totals 13 residues. Germline V gene lookup returns CDR1 MGHRA and CDR2 YSYEKL. V gave up 6 bases and J gave up 13 bases; unmatched junction bases: 8. The CDR3 region is CASRGTGTDPLHF. The CDR3 nucleotides are TGCGCCAGCAGAGGGACAGGTACAGACCCCCTCCACTTT.

The chain's CDR3 is CASSFPPTGYNEQFF. The CDR3 DNA reads TGTGCCAGCAGTTTCCCCCCCACCGGCTACAATGAGCAGTTCTTC. This rearrangement joins TRBV27 to TRBJ2-1; D unclear. Germline CDR1 is MNHEY and CDR2 is SMNVEV (reference sequence). With 3 bases removed from V and 3 bases from J, the gap between germline ends came to 12 bases. The CDR3 runs 15 residues.

This clone was observed a single time. The J gene is TRBJ2-7, the V gene TRBV7-2, with a tentative D call TRBD2 (6 bases). CDR1 is SGHTA, CDR2 FQGNSA, per germline. The CDR3 length is 15 residues. V was shortened by 5 bases and J by 6 bases, with 20 bases between the two germline ends. The CDR3 loop reads CASSPGGLTPLEQYF. The CDR3 DNA sequence: TGTGCCAGCAGCCCCGGAGGGCTTACCCCCCTCGAGCAGTACTTC. Drawing the rest from reference TRBV7-2 and TRBJ2-7, the complete variable domain is GAGVSQSPSNKVTEKGKDVELRCDPISGHTALYWYRQSLGQGLEFLIYFQGNSAPDKSGLPSDRFSAERTGGSVSTLTIQRTQQEDSAVYLCASSPGGLTPLEQYFGPGTRLTVT.

V usage is TRBV6-5 and J usage is TRBJ1-5; 11 bases align to TRBD1. V trimming: 6 bases; J trimming: 5 bases; junction bases outside the gene matches: 3. Germline V gene data show CDR1 as MNHEY and CDR2 as SVGAGI. The CDR3 has 14 residues. The CDR3 DNA reads TGTGCCAGCAGCCGGACAGGGGGCTATCAGCCCCAGCATTTT. Its protein is CASSRTGGYQPQHF.

The V and J genes are TRBV28 and TRBJ2-7, with 10 bases aligning to TRBD2. The CDR3 is made up of 13 amino acids. V trimming: 7 bases; J trimming: 3 bases; junction bases outside the gene matches: 3. CDR1 and CDR2 from the germline V gene are MDHEN and SYDVKM. CDR3 bases: TGTGCCAGCACGAGACTAGCGGGCTACGAGCAGTACTTC. Protein product: CASTRLAGYEQYF. The complete variable domain, with remaining parts taken from reference TRBV28 and TRBJ2-7, reads DVKVTQSSRYLVKRTGEKVFLECVQDMDHENMFWYRQDPGLGLRLIYFSYDVKMKEKGDIPEGYSVSREKKERFSLILESASTNQTSMYLCASTRLAGYEQYFGPGTRLTVT.

The rearrangement joins TRBV9 to TRBJ1-2, with no clear D. V shed 4 bases and J shed 1 base, with 11 bases lying between them. CDR3 length equals 14 residues. Germline V CDR1 and CDR2: SGDLS, YYNGEE. In nucleotides, the CDR3 is TGTGCCAGCAGCCCTGGACCGGATAACTATGGCTACACCTTC. This encodes CASSPGPDNYGYTF.

V usage is TRBV28 and J usage is TRBJ1-1, with D possibly being TRBD1 (6 bases). Germline V gene lookup returns CDR1 MDHEN and CDR2 SYDVKM. This CDR3 contains 15 residues. Deletions cut 5 bases from V and 4 bases from J, with 17 bases between. The CDR3 sequence is CASSVPGGRGTEAFF. CDR3 coding DNA: TGTGCCAGCAGTGTCCCCGGGGGCCGGGGCACTGAAGCTTTCTTT.

The table lists this clone with a few counts. The V call is TRBV6-1, the J call TRBJ1-2; maybe TRBD1 (5 bases). V was trimmed by 4 bases and J by 6 bases, leaving 12 bases between them. CDR1 MNHNS and CDR2 SASEGT come from the germline V gene. The CDR3 is 13 residues long. The CDR3 protein is CASSVRVMDGYTF. The CDR3 bases are TGTGCCAGCAGTGTCAGGGTCATGGATGGCTACACCTTC.